Listed below are T cell receptor beta chains from one sample, sequenced in a study of shared clonotypes between healthy human individuals. Sequencing used immunoSEQ multiplex PCR; TCRdb keeps in-frame clones, though not all of them. The sample lists around 2,100,000 clones, about 94% occurring once. The sample comprised naive CD8+ T cells sorted from blood. Receptor source: a man between 18 and 29 years old in good health. Each CDR3 is given with its conserved first and last residue. The D gene is left open where the match is weak. Clone sizes are given selectively: once, few, many, or a class where the clone is expanded.

J gene,clone size,D gene,V gene,CDR3 protein,CDR3 DNA
TRBJ2-4,.,TRBD2,TRBV11-2,CASSLGTSGILAKNIQYF,TGTGCCAGCAGCCTGGGGACTAGCGGGATATTAGCCAAAAACATTCAGTACTTC
TRBJ1-1,.,.,TRBV28,CASSGLNTEAFF,TGTGCCAGCAGCGGCCTGAACACTGAAGCTTTCTTT
TRBJ2-5,.,TRBD1,TRBV27,CASSLTHRQGNRRETQYF,TGTGCCAGCAGTTTAACCCACAGACAGGGAAATCGGAGAGAGACCCAGTACTTC
TRBJ1-2,.,.,TRBV18,CASSPTETGTNAAGYTF,TGTGCCAGCTCCCCGACAGAAACCGGGACAAATGCTGCTGGCTACACCTTC
TRBJ2-3,.,.,TRBV27,CASSFRGLIRTDTQYF,TGTGCCAGCAGTTTCAGGGGACTAATTCGCACAGATACGCAGTATTTT
TRBJ2-7,.,.,TRBV27,CASSPFGRDYEQYF,TGTGCCAGCAGTCCCTTTGGCCGCGACTACGAGCAGTACTTC
TRBJ2-3,.,TRBD2,TRBV7-9,CASSLFAGGRNTDTQYF,TGTGCCAGCAGCTTATTTGCGGGCGGGAGAAACACAGATACGCAGTATTTT
TRBJ2-7,.,.,TRBV6-1,CASSEPGHAYEQYF,TGTGCCAGCAGTGAACCGGGACATGCCTACGAGCAGTACTTC
TRBJ2-3,.,TRBD1,TRBV5-1,CASSHRGLDTDTQYF,TGCGCCAGCAGCCACAGGGGGCTGGACACAGATACGCAGTATTTT
TRBJ2-7,.,TRBD2,TRBV6-6,CAKAKWGGLPYEQYF,TGTGCCAAGGCGAAGTGGGGGGGACTGCCCTACGAGCAGTACTTC
TRBJ1-1,.,.,TRBV4-2,CASSQFQVNTEAFF,TGTGCCAGCAGCCAATTTCAAGTAAACACCGAAGCTTTCTTT
TRBJ2-7,once,TRBD1,TRBV4-1,CASSQDLRDRDHEQYF,TGCGCCAGCAGCCAAGATCTCCGGGACAGGGACCACGAGCAGTACTTC
TRBJ2-7,.,.,TRBV13,CASSLERDSYEQYF,TGTGCCAGCAGCTTAGAACGGGACTCCTACGAGCAGTACTTC
TRBJ1-5,.,TRBD1,TRBV6-1,CASSEAQGGYNQPQHF,TGTGCCAGCAGTGAAGCGCAGGGGGGTTACAATCAGCCCCAGCATTTT
TRBJ2-2,.,TRBD1,TRBV6-5,CASSYSQGALTGELFF,TGTGCCAGCAGTTACTCACAGGGGGCGCTTACCGGGGAGCTGTTTTTT
TRBJ2-1,.,.,TRBV5-4,CVYSYNEQFF,TGTGTCTACTCCTACAATGAGCAGTTCTTC
TRBJ1-2,.,.,TRBV29-1,CSVEAGDYGYTF,TGCAGCGTTGAGGCAGGGGACTATGGCTACACCTTC
TRBJ2-7,.,.,TRBV30,CAWRLVPSGYEQYF,TGTGCCTGGAGACTAGTTCCAAGTGGGTACGAGCAGTACTTC
TRBJ2-1,.,TRBD2,TRBV10-2,CASSDARTSGVSEQFF,TGCGCCAGCAGCGACGCGAGGACTAGCGGGGTGAGTGAGCAGTTCTTC
TRBJ2-3,.,.,TRBV30,CAWSVESSPRDTQYF,TGTGCCTGGAGTGTAGAGTCTAGCCCGAGGGATACGCAGTATTTT
TRBJ2-3,.,TRBD2,TRBV9,CASSVVAGGPDTQYF,TGTGCCAGCAGCGTAGTAGCGGGAGGTCCAGATACGCAGTATTTT
TRBJ2-3,.,TRBD2,TRBV5-6,CASSLGSGGDTQYF,TGTGCCAGCAGCTTAGGTAGCGGGGGGGATACGCAGTATTTT
TRBJ1-1,.,.,TRBV28,CASSYGVIYEAFF,TGTGCCAGCAGCTACGGAGTCATTTATGAAGCTTTCTTT
TRBJ2-1,.,.,TRBV27,CASSFGLASYNEQFF,TGTGCCAGCAGTTTTGGGCTGGCTAGCTACAATGAGCAGTTCTTC
TRBJ2-7,.,.,TRBV2,CASSENGVGYEQYF,TGTGCCAGCAGTGAGAACGGAGTTGGCTACGAGCAGTACTTC
TRBJ2-7,.,.,TRBV2,CASSGATVEQYF,TGTGCCAGCAGTGGGGCGACGGTTGAGCAGTACTTC
TRBJ2-7,.,TRBD1,TRBV7-2,CASSPWTGGMYEQYF,TGTGCCAGCAGCCCGTGGACAGGGGGAATGTACGAGCAGTACTTC
TRBJ1-2,.,TRBD1,TRBV4-3,CASSLQGAGGYTF,TGCGCCAGCAGCCTTCAGGGGGCTGGTGGCTACACCTTC
TRBJ1-4,.,.,TRBV4-1,CASSQWGGEGEKLFF,TGCGCCAGCAGCCAGTGGGGCGGAGAGGGGGAAAAACTGTTTTTT
TRBJ2-5,.,TRBD2,TRBV5-8,CASSLVGVTSGVPQETQYF,TGTGCCAGCAGCTTGGTGGGGGTAACTAGCGGGGTGCCCCAAGAGACCCAGTACTTC
TRBJ2-7,.,.,TRBV11-2,CASSLGGDYEQYF,TGTGCCAGCAGCTTAGGAGGGGACTACGAGCAGTACTTC
TRBJ2-3,.,.,TRBV19,CASSIVRDTQYF,TGTGCCAGTAGTATAGTACGGGATACGCAGTATTTT
TRBJ2-1,.,.,TRBV7-8,CASSLAWVSYNEQFF,TGTGCCAGCAGCTTAGCCTGGGTGTCCTACAATGAGCAGTTCTTC
TRBJ2-1,once,TRBD1,TRBV2,CASSVSGDSPTYNEQFF,TGTGCCAGCAGTGTCAGTGGGGACAGTCCCACCTACAATGAGCAGTTCTTC
TRBJ2-3,once,TRBD2,TRBV5-1,CASSLGSGPSTDTQYF,TGCGCCAGCAGCTTGGGTAGCGGGCCTAGCACAGATACGCAGTATTTT
TRBJ2-7,.,TRBD1,TRBV11-2,CASSLGGTVYEQYF,TGTGCCAGCAGCTTAGGGGGGACAGTTTACGAGCAGTACTTC
TRBJ2-7,.,TRBD2,TRBV4-3,CASSQEISGDTYEQYF,TGCGCCAGCAGCCAAGAGATTAGCGGGGATACCTACGAGCAGTACTTC
TRBJ2-1,.,TRBD2,TRBV28,CASSLERGLDNEQFF,TGTGCCAGCAGTTTAGAGCGGGGGCTAGACAATGAGCAGTTCTTC
TRBJ2-7,once,.,TRBV7-2,CASSNAGTSQEQYF,TGTGCCAGCAGCAACGCCGGGACTTCGCAGGAGCAGTACTTC
TRBJ2-7,.,.,TRBV5-6,CASSVGSAYEQYF,TGTGCCAGCAGCGTTGGTAGCGCCTACGAGCAGTACTTC
TRBJ1-2,.,.,TRBV2,CASSETRDRDYGYTF,TGTGCCAGCAGCGAAACCAGGGATAGGGACTATGGCTACACCTTC
TRBJ1-2,.,TRBD1,TRBV5-8,CASRAGTGLSLGYTF,TGTGCCAGCAGAGCCGGGACAGGGTTATCGTTGGGCTACACCTTC
TRBJ2-7,.,.,TRBV19,CATSPGQVYEQYF,TGTGCCACTTCCCCGGGACAAGTCTACGAGCAGTACTTC
TRBJ2-1,once,.,TRBV28,CASSWSGGSEQFF,TGTGCCAGCAGTTGGTCCGGCGGCAGTGAGCAGTTCTTC
TRBJ2-7,.,TRBD1,TRBV5-6,CASSLLRQGAHEQYF,TGTGCCAGCAGCTTGCTCAGACAGGGGGCCCACGAGCAGTACTTC
TRBJ1-1,.,.,TRBV28,CASSFVGTEAFF,TGTGCCAGCAGTTTCGTGGGGACTGAAGCTTTCTTT
TRBJ2-5,.,.,TRBV28,CASSLWGGETQYF,TGTGCCAGCAGTTTATGGGGGGGAGAGACCCAGTACTTC
TRBJ1-1,.,.,TRBV4-1,CASSPGPFFEAFF,TGCGCCAGCAGCCCCGGACCGTTCTTTGAAGCTTTCTTT
TRBJ2-7,.,.,TRBV14,CASSQGGGSYEQYF,TGTGCCAGCAGCCAAGGCGGCGGCTCCTACGAGCAGTACTTC
TRBJ2-1,.,.,TRBV21-1,CASSAWASGDNEQFF,TGTGCCAGCAGCGCCTGGGCTAGCGGGGACAATGAGCAGTTCTTC
TRBJ2-2,.,TRBD2,TRBV7-8,CASSSGLAGNTGELFF,TGTGCCAGCAGCTCCGGACTAGCGGGTAACACCGGGGAGCTGTTTTTT
TRBJ2-7,.,.,TRBV20-1,CSAREVYEQYF,TGCAGTGCCCGGGAAGTTTACGAGCAGTACTTC
TRBJ2-5,.,TRBD1,TRBV19,CASSAGTGNIETQYF,TGTGCCAGTAGTGCCGGGACAGGGAATATAGAGACCCAGTACTTC
TRBJ2-7,once,TRBD1,TRBV7-2,CASSFLGQGGYEQYF,TGTGCCAGCAGCTTCTTGGGACAGGGGGGTTACGAGCAGTACTTC
TRBJ1-1,few,.,TRBV30,CAWNRNTEAFF,TGTGCCTGGAACAGGAACACTGAAGCTTTCTTT
TRBJ1-4,.,.,TRBV4-1,CASSQDLEGGEKLFF,TGCGCCAGCAGCCAAGATTTGGAGGGCGGGGAAAAACTGTTTTTT
TRBJ2-1,.,TRBD1,TRBV20-1,CSAHHRGEQFF,TGCAGTGCCCACCACAGGGGGGAGCAGTTCTTC
TRBJ2-5,.,TRBD1,TRBV30,CAWWGQQETQYF,TGTGCCTGGTGGGGACAGCAAGAGACCCAGTACTTC